One sample yielded the 18 T cell receptor beta chains listed below, sequenced in a study of blood T cell repertoires in COVID-19. Sequenced by immunoSEQ multiplex PCR; TCRdb stores in-frame clones only, minus some. The sample has under 150,000 clones; 75% to 85% are singletons. The sequencing input was peripheral blood. The receptors were gathered from a human donor with acute or convalescent COVID-19. The donor label of this sample is uncertain.

In nucleotides, the CDR3 is TGTGCCAGCAGTGATATAGTTTTTGAGGATGAGCAGTTCTTC. This sequence encodes CASSDIVFEDEQFF. The J gene is TRBJ2-1, the V gene TRBV2; D gene ambiguous. The CDR3 runs 14 residues. With 3 bases removed from V and 8 bases from J, the gap between germline ends came to 14 bases. Per the germline V gene, CDR1 is SNHLY and CDR2 is FYNNEI. Using reference TRBV2 and TRBJ2-1 for the parts outside the CDR3, the full variable domain is EPEVTQTPSHQVTQMGQEVILRCVPISNHLYFYWYRQILGQKVEFLVSFYNNEISEKSEIFDDQFSVERPDGSNFTLKIRSTKLEDSAMYFCASSDIVFEDEQFFGPGTRLTVL.

The chain combines TRBV14 with TRBJ2-2; perhaps TRBD2 as D (6 bases). This CDR3 comprises 13 residues. Deletions cut 8 bases from V and 7 bases from J, with 14 bases between. Germline loops: CDR1 SGHDN, CDR2 FVKESK. CDR3 DNA: TGTGCCAGCTCATGGGACTCGGACGGGGAGCTGTTTTTT. This codes for CASSWDSDGELFF.

This clone was counted a single time. The gene calls are TRBV6-5 and TRBJ2-7; TRBD2 matches at 7 bases. Germline V gene sequence: CDR1 MNHEY, CDR2 SVGAGI. Losses at the gene ends were 6 bases for V and 5 bases for J; bases not matched to a gene: 10. The CDR3 is 14 residues long. CDR3 sequence (DNA): TGTGCCAGCAGCCCCCGGGGGGAGTGGGACGAGCAGTACTTC. As protein: CASSPRGEWDEQYF.

The V call is TRBV7-9, the J call TRBJ2-6, with 8 bases fitting TRBD1. This CDR3 has 17 amino acids. V lost 3 bases, J lost 0 bases, and 4 bases stayed unmatched. Germline values: CDR1 SEHNR, CDR2 FQNEAQ (reference sequence). The CDR3 loop is CASSFGTGHSGANVLTF. CDR3 nucleotide sequence: TGTGCCAGCAGCTTCGGGACAGGACACTCTGGGGCCAACGTCCTGACTTTC.

Concerning this clone itself: The same CDR3 can be traced to other DNA sequences in this sample. The DNA for the CDR3 is TGTGCCACCACTCGAGGGACTGAAGCTTTCTTT. Its protein is CATTRGTEAFF. The chain links TRBV24-1 to TRBJ1-1; D ambiguous. The germline V gene encodes CDR1 KGHDR and CDR2 SFDVKD. The germline V and J ends were trimmed by 8 bases and 5 bases, with 8 bases remaining between them. This CDR3 spans 11 amino acids.

The chain has TRBV29-1 and TRBJ2-3, with D possibly TRBD1 on 5 matching bases. Germline V CDR1 and CDR2: SQVTM, ANQGSEA. Trimming took 7 bases from V and 0 from J, leaving 11 bases between them. This CDR3 is 13 amino acids long. CDR3 nucleotides: TGCAGCGGCACAGGCGGCAGCACAGATACGCAGTATTTT. Residues: CSGTGGSTDTQYF.

The chain joins TRBV24-1 to TRBJ2-1; TRBD1 aligns across 7 bases. J lost 5 bases, V lost 2 bases, and 8 bases had no gene match. The CDR3 has 16 residues. Germline values: CDR1 KGHDR, CDR2 SFDVKD. The CDR3 protein is CATSDSYRTGDNEQFF. The CDR3 nucleotides read TGTGCCACCAGTGATTCGTACCGGACAGGCGACAATGAGCAGTTCTTC.

The gene calls are TRBV6-5 and TRBJ1-2; 7 bases fit TRBD1. CDR3 size: 14 residues. Germline-derived CDR1 and CDR2 are MNHEY and SVGAGI. The V gene end was trimmed by 6 bases and the J gene end by 4 bases; junction bases not matched to a gene: 8. This chain's CDR3 is CASRREGTVYGYTF. In DNA, the CDR3 is TGTGCCAGCAGACGCGAAGGGACAGTCTATGGCTACACCTTC.

V and J are TRBV6-1 and TRBJ1-1; no definite D call. Germline loops: CDR1 MNHNS, CDR2 SASEGT. This CDR3 has 14 residues. Trimming removed 2 bases at V and 1 base at J, with 8 bases between. The CDR3 here is CASSENPENTEAFF. The DNA of the CDR3 is TGTGCCAGCAGTGAAAACCCAGAGAACACTGAAGCTTTCTTT.

The chain carries TRBV20-1 and TRBJ1-2; 7 bases map to TRBD1. This CDR3 contains 11 residues. In germline, CDR1 is DFQATT, CDR2 SNEGSKA (reference sequence). The V and J ends lost 3 bases and 7 bases, in that order; junction bases with no gene match: 2. CDR3 residues: CSARGTAGYTF. The DNA of the CDR3 is TGCAGTGCTAGGGGGACAGCTGGCTACACCTTC.

J is TRBJ1-5 and V is TRBV11-2; no reliable D call. The CDR3 has 13 residues. Between the trimmed V and J ends, which lost 0 bases and 6 bases, there was a span of 6 bases. The germline V gene encodes CDR1 SGHAT and CDR2 FQNNGV. This CDR3 is CASSLDPGQPQHF. As DNA, the CDR3 is TGTGCCAGCAGCTTAGATCCAGGTCAGCCCCAGCATTTT.

This clone was seen just once. The chain uses TRBV15 and TRBJ1-5; 8 positions match TRBD1. This CDR3 has 15 residues. CDR1 is LNHNV and CDR2 is YYDKDF in the germline V gene (reference sequence). The V gene end was trimmed by 5 bases and the J gene end by 4 bases; junction bases not matched to a gene: 7. The CDR3 spells CATSLGTGPNQPQHF. The CDR3 bases are TGTGCCACCAGCTTGGGGACAGGCCCAAATCAGCCCCAGCATTTT.

This sequence joins TRBV4-1 and TRBJ2-7; TRBD1 aligns across 10 bases. Germline CDR1 is MGHRA and CDR2 is YSYEKL. This CDR3 region has 16 residues. V gave up 3 bases and J gave up 4 bases; unmatched junction bases: 9. The CDR3 region is CASSHPEGQGNYEQYF. CDR3 nucleotide sequence: TGCGCCAGCAGCCACCCAGAGGGACAGGGGAATTACGAGCAGTACTTC.

The chain has TRBV4-2 and TRBJ1-2, with 9 bases fitting TRBD1. The germline V gene has CDR1 LGHNA and CDR2 YNFKEQ. V lost 4 bases, J lost 6 bases, and 0 bases stayed unmatched. This CDR3 is built from 12 residues. Here the CDR3 reads CASSRTGDGYTF. The CDR3 bases are TGTGCCAGCAGCCGGACAGGGGATGGCTACACCTTC.

The rearrangement links TRBV6-6 to TRBJ1-3, with D unresolved. Germline V gene data show CDR1 as MNHNY and CDR2 as SVGAGI (reference sequence). This CDR3 contains 13 residues. The germline V and J ends were trimmed by 7 bases and 10 bases, with 17 bases remaining between them. For the CDR3, the DNA is TGTGCCAGCATACTTTTGGGTGGCGGGACCATATATTTT. Its translation is CASILLGGGTIYF.

The chain joins TRBV18 to TRBJ2-7, with a weak D call TRBD2 (6 bases). Trimming took 3 bases from V and 6 from J, leaving 12 bases between them. Germline lookup yields CDR1 KGHSH and CDR2 LQKENI. The CDR3 sequence is 13 residues long. Here the CDR3 DNA reads TGTGCCAGCTCACCTCAGGGAGGCCTCGAGCAGTACGTC. Its translation is CASSPQGGLEQYV.

This chain uses TRBV4-2 with TRBJ1-2, with 7 bases lining up with TRBD1. Trimming cost V 5 bases and J 3 bases; bases outside gene matches: 6. Germline assignment: CDR1 LGHNA and CDR2 YNFKEQ. The CDR3 loop spans 14 amino acids. CDR3 coding DNA: TGTGCCAGCAGCGTCAACAGGGGTGACTATGGCTACACCTTC. This translates into CASSVNRGDYGYTF.

The gene calls are TRBV7-6 and TRBJ2-2; 10 bases fit TRBD1. This CDR3 has 16 residues. From germline, CDR1 is SGHVS and CDR2 FNYEAQ. Germline trimming cut 2 bases from V and 5 bases from J; bases unmatched to any gene: 5. This CDR3 reads CASSLPRTGGTGELFF. The CDR3 bases are TGTGCCAGCAGCTTACCGAGGACAGGGGGGACCGGGGAGCTGTTTTTT.